This T cell receptor (beta chain) was documented in a study of T-cell memory formation after mild COVID-19. The trim removed 4 bases at V and 1 base at J, leaving 9 bases unmatched. The CDR3 loop spans 17 amino acids. Germline CDR1 reads SGHNT; CDR2 reads YYREEE (reference sequence). Libraries for TCRalpha and TCRbeta carried sample barcodes and unique molecular identifiers via 5'RACE. A single record per CDR3 protein comes from TCRdb applying MiXCR to the 5' RACE reads. The top ten hold roughly 7.7% of the sample, which has roughly 510,000 distinct CDR3 sequences, around 16% seen once. This clonotype was seen many times. Its antigen is currently unknown. Whole-study results and caveats: Among CD4+ contracting clones, most were CM and EM, and CD8+ ones EMRA. There was a balanced CD4/CD8 profile in clones contracting day 15 to 85, and later expanders leaned CD4+.

This sequence originates from an adult woman who had mild COVID-19 (a few samples of this study predate the infection). Cell type and time point are not known. Sequenced sample: PBMCs or a T cell subset sorted from them (not recorded which). This chain uses TRBV5-4 with TRBJ2-7, with 12 bases aligning to TRBD2. The DNA of the CDR3 is TGTGCCAGCAGCCTCCAACTAGCGGGGGGACATTCCTACGAGCAGTACTTC. It codes for CASSLQLAGGHSYEQYF.